Sequencing of this T cell receptor (beta chain) was carried out in a study of shared clonotypes between healthy human individuals. Background on the study: Each donor's CD8 memory used one plate, CD8 naive two, each CD4 subset three.

Terminally differentiated effector memory CD45RA+ cells were excluded by CCR7 positive selection of CD45RO-negative cells. Everyone who donated was a Caucasian adult who lived in Nashville, Tennessee. The CDR3 length is 16 residues. V lost 2 bases and J lost 7, with 20 bases in between. The V gene's germline CDR1 is MNHEY and CDR2 SMNVEV (reference sequence). Sequencing was performed with immunoSEQ multiplex PCR; in TCRdb, only in-frame clones are kept and a portion is missing. The sample has about 870,000 clones, around 93% seen once; the top ten hold 24%. General observations from the study: Among donors, clonotype sharing was expected to be affected by sequencing depth.

This clone has a single count. Its antigen is as yet unknown. The rearrangement links TRBV27 to TRBJ1-2; no firm D call. The TCR comes from a man aged 30-40 years in good health. The sequencing input was naive CD8+ T cells sorted from blood. CDR3: CASSLDFSVSRVGYTF. CDR3 bases: TGTGCCAGCAGTTTAGACTTTTCGGTTTCGAGAGTTGGCTACACCTTC.